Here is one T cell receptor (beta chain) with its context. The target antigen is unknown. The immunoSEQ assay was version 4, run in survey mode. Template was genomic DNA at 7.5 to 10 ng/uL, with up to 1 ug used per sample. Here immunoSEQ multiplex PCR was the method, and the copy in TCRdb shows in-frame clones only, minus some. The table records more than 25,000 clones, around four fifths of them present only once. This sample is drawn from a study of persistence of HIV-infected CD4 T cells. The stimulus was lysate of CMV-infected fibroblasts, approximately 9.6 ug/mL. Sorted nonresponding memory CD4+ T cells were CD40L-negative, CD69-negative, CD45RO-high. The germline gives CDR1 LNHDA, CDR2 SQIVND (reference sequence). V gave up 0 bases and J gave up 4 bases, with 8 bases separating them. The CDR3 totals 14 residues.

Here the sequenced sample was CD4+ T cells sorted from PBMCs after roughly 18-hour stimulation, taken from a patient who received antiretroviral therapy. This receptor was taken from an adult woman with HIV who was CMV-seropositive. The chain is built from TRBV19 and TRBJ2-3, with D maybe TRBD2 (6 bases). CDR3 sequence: CASSIDGEADTQYF. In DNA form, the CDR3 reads TGTGCCAGTAGTATAGACGGGGAGGCAGATACGCAGTATTTT.